This T cell receptor (beta chain) was identified in a study of spatial heterogeneity in lung cancer. With respect to this clonotype: This beta chain turned up in a library designed for alpha chains; as an off-target read, its abundance says little.

Time point defined: blood at routine non-recurrence follow-up after resection. This CDR3 has 15 residues. J was trimmed by 6 bases and V by 3 bases; bases with no gene match: 6. Germline V CDR1 and CDR2: SGHAT, FQNNGV. TCRdb used MiXCR to reprocess the 5' RACE reads, holding one entry per CDR3 protein. Of around 2,400 distinct CDR3 sequences listed, roughly 55% were seen once; the top ten hold under 10%. The specimen comprised PBMCs, sampled at follow-up. The source of this sequence is a female donor with early-stage non-small cell lung cancer. The gene calls are TRBV11-2 and TRBJ2-3; 10 bases match TRBD2. DNA for the CDR3: TGTGCCAGCAGCTTGAGCGGGGGGGCAAGGGATACGCAGTATTTT. Its protein product is CASSLSGGARDTQYF.